This TCR beta chain was sequenced during a study of cytomegalovirus exposure and HLA in healthy donors. Both 60 Vbeta primers and 13 Jbeta primers went into the PCR. The data were produced by immunoSEQ multiplex PCR, yet TCRdb's version contains in-frame clones alone and is incomplete. The sample yields under 150,000 clones, 70% to 85% seen once. General study results and limits: Both high specificity and high sensitivity reportedly marked the classifier's diagnosis of cytomegalovirus status. For TCR beta chains, V- and J-gene trimming was later linked to a missense DCLRE1C variant. Across all donors, roughly uniform sequencing depth was an assumption of the presence/absence analyses.

Germline values: CDR1 SNHLY, CDR2 FYNNEI. V was shortened by 2 bases and J by 7 bases, with 12 bases between the two germline ends. The CDR3 is 14 residues long. On this clone itself: The antigen is unknown.

The sequencing input was PBMCs. The sequence was obtained from a boy aged 5-17 years in good health and CMV-seronegative. V and J are TRBV2 and TRBJ2-1; D perhaps matches TRBD2 (6 bases). CDR3 in amino acids: CASSELAPRNEQFF. CDR3 nucleotide sequence: TGTGCCAGCAGTGAACTAGCGCCACGGAATGAGCAGTTCTTC.